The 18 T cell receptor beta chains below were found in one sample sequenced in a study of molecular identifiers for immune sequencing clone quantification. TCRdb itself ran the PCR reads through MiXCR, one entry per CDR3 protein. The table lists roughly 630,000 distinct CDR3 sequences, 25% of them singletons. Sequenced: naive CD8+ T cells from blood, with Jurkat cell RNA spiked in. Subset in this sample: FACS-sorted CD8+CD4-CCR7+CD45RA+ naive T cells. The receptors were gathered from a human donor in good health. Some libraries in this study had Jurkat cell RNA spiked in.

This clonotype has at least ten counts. The CDR3 spells CASGLAGTNYGYTF. The CDR3 DNA is TGTGCTAGTGGTTTGGCCGGAACTAACTATGGCTACACCTTC. The V and J genes are TRBV12-5 and TRBJ1-2, with unresolved D. Germline CDR1 reads LGHNT; CDR2 reads FRNRAP. This CDR3 region has 14 residues. Trimming pared 1 base from V and 0 bases from J, leaving 6 bases between.

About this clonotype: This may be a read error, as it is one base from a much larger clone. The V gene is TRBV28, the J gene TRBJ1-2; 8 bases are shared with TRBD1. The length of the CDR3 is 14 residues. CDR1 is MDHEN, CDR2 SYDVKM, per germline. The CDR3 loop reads CAGSPGTGAYGYTF. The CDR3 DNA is TGTGCCGGCAGTCCCGGGACAGGCGCCTATGGCTACACCTTC.

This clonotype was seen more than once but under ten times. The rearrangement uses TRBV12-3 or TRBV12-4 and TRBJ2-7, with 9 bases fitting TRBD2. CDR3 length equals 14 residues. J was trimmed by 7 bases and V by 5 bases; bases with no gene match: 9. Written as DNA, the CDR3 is TGTGCCAGCAGTCTAAGCGGGAGGAGGCTGGAGCAGTACTTC. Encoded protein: CASSLSGRRLEQYF.

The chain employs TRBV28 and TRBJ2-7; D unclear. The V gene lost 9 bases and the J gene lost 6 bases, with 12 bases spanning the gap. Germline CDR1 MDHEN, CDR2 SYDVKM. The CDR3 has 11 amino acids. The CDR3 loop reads CARCITREQYF. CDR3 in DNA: TGTGCCAGATGTATAACTCGCGAGCAGTACTTC.

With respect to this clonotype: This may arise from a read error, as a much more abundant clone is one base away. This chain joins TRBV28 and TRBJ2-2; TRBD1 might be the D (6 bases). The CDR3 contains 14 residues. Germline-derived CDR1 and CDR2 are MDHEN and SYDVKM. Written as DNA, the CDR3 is TGTGCCGGCAGTAATACAGGGAATTCCGGGGAGCTGTTTTTT. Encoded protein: CAGSNTGNSGELFF.

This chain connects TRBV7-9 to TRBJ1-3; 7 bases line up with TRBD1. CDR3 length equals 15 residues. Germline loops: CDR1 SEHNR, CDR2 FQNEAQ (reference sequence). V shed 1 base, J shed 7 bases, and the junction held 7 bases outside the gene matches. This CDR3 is CASSLEGQNGNTIYF. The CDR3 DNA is TGTGCCAGCAGCTTAGAGGGACAGAACGGGAACACCATATATTTT.

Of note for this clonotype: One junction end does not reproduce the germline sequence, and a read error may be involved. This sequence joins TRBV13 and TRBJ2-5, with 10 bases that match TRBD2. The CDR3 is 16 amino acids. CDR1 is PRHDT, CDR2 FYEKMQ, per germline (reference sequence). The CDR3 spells CTSSLEGLAYQETQYF. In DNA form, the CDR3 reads TGTACCAGCAGCTTAGAGGGACTAGCGTATCAAGAGACCCAGTACTTC.

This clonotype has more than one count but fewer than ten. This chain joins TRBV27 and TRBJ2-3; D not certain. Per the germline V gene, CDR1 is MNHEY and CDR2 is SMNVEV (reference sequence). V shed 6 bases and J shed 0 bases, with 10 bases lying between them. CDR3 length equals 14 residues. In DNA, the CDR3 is TGTGCCAGCAGGACTCTGGAAAGCACAGATACGCAGTATTTT. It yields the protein CASRTLESTDTQYF.

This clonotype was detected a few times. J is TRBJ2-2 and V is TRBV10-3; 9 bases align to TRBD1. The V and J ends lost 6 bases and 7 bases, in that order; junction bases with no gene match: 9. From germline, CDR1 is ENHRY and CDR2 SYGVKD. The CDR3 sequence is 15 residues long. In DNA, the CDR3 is TGTGCCATCAGCCCCGGGACAGGGTTGGACGGGGAGCTGTTTTTT. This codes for CAISPGTGLDGELFF.

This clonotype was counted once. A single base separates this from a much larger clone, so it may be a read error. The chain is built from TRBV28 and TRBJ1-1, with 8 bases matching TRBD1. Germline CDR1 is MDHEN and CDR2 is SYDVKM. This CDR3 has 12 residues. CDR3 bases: TGTGCCAGCAAGGACAGGGAGACTGAAGCTCTCTTT. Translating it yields CASKDRETEALF.

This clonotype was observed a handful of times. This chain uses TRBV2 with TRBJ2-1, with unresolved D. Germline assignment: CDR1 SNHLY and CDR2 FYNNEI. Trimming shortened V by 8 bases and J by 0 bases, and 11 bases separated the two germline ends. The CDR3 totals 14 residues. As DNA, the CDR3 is TGTGCCAGCCTTGACTTGAGCTCCTACAATGAGCAGTTCTTC. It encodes CASLDLSSYNEQFF.

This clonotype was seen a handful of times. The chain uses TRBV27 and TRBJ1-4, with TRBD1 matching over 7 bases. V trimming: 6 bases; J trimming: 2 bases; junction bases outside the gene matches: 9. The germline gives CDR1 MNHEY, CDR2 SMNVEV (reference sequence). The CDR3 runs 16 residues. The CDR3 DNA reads TGTGCCAGCAGCCTGCAGCCAGGGGGGACTAATGAAAAACTGTTTTTT. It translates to CASSLQPGGTNEKLFF.

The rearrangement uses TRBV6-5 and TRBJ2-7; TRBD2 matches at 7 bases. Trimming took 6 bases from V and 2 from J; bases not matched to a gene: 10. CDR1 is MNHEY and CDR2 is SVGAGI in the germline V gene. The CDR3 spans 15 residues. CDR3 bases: TGTGCCAGCAGCTCCCCTAGCGGACCCCCCTACGAGCAGTACTTC. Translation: CASSSPSGPPYEQYF.

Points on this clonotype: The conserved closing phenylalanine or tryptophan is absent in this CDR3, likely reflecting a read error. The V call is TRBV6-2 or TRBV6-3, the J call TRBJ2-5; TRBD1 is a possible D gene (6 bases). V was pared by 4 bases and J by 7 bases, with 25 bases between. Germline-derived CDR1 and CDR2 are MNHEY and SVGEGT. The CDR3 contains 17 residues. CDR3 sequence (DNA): TGTGCCAGCAGTTCCCCTGACCGATTCACAGGGCCGGCGACCCAGTACCTC. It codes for CASSSPDRFTGPATQYL.

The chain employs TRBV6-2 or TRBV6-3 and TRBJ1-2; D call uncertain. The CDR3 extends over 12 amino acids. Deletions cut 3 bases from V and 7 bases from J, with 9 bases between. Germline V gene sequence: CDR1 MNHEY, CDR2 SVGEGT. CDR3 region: CASSYGEVGYTF. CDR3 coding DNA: TGTGCCAGCAGTTATGGCGAGGTTGGCTACACCTTC.

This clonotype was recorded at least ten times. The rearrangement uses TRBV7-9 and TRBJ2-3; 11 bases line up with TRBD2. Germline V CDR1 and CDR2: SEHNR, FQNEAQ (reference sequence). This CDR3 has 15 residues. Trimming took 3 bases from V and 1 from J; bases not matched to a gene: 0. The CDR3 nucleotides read TGTGCCAGCAGCTTTAGCGGGAGGGGCACAGATACGCAGTATTTT. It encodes CASSFSGRGTDTQYF.

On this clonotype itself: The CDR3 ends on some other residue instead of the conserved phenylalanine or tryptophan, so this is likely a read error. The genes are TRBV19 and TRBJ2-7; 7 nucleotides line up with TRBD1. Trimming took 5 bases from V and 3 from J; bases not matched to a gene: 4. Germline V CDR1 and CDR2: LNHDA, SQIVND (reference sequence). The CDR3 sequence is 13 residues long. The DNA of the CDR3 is TGTGCCAGTAGTCCGGGACAGCTCTACGAGCAGTACTAC. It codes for CASSPGQLYEQYY.

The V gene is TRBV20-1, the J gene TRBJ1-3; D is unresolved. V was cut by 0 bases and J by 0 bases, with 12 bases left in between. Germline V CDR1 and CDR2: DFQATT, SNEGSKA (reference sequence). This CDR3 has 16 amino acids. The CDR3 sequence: CSARDRRVSSGNTIYF. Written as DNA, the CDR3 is TGCAGTGCTAGAGATCGGCGGGTTAGCTCTGGAAACACCATATATTTT.